The text below deals with one TCR beta chain. This specimen belongs to a study of blood T cell repertoires in COVID-19. Background on the study: From the United States, Italy and Spain came samples of acute and convalescent COVID-19. PBMCs, B-cell-depleted T cells, or T cells provided the cDNA or gDNA that made up the material.

The Seattle patients joined while their infection was active and were tracked longitudinally afterward. CDR3 length: 13 amino acids. With 10 bases clipped from V and 5 bases from J, the junction kept 10 bases outside the gene matches. Germline CDR1 and CDR2: MNHEY and SVGAGI. Authors' processing steps: The authors estimated nucleated cell counts from reference gene primer amplification. TCRdb's table, derived via immunoSEQ multiplex PCR, lists solely in-frame clones and lacks some. That table furnishes V, J and clone size, whereas the DNA furnished D and trimming. The repertoire holds 150,000 to 200,000 clones, with less than 90% as singletons.

The TCR sequence derives from a woman in her seventies with COVID-19, enrolled during active disease. The sample taken for sequencing was peripheral blood. The chain recombines TRBV6-5 with TRBJ2-5; TRBD1 matches 7 bases. The CDR3 nucleotides are TGTGCCACGACTTACAGGGGAGCGGAGACCCAGTACTTC. This translates into CATTYRGAETQYF.